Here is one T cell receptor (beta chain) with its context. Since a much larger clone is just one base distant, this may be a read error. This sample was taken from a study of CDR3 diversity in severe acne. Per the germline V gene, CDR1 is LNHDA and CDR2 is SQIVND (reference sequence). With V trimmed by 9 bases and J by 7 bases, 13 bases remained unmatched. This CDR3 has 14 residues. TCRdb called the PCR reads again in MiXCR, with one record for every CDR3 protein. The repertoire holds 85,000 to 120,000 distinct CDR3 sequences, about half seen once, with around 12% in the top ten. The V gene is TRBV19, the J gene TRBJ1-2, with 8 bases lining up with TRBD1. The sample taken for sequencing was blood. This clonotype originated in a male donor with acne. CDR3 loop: CASSGGTTGGGYTF. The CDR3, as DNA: TGTGCCAGCAGCGGGGGAACTACAGGGGGTGGCTACACCTTC.